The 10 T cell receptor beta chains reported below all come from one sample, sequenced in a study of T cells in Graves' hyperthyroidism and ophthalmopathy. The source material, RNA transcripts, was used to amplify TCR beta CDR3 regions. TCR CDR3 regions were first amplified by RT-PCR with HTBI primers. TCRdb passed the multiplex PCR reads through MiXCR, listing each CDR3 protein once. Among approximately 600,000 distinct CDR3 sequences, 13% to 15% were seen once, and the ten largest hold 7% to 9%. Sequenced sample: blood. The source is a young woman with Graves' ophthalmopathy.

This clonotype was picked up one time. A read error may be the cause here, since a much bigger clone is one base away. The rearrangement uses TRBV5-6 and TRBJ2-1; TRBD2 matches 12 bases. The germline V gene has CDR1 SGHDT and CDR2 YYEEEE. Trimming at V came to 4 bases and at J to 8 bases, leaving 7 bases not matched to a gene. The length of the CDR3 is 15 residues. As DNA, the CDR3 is TGTGCCAGCAGCCTAGCGGGAGGGAATTGGGATGAGCAGTTCTTC. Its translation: CASSLAGGNWDEQFF.

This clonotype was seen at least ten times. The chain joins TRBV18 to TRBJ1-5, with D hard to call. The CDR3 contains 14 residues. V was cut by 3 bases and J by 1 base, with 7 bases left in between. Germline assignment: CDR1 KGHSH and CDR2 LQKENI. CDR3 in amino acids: CASSPPGSNQPQHF. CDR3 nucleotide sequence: TGTGCCAGCTCACCTCCAGGAAGCAATCAGCCCCAGCATTTT.

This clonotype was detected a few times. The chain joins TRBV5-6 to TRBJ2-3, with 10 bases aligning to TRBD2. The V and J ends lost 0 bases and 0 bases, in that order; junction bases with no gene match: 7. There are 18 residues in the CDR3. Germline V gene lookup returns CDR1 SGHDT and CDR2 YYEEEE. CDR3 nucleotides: TGTGCCAGCAGCTTGGATAGCGGGAGGCTTCCTAGCACAGATACGCAGTATTTT. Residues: CASSLDSGRLPSTDTQYF.

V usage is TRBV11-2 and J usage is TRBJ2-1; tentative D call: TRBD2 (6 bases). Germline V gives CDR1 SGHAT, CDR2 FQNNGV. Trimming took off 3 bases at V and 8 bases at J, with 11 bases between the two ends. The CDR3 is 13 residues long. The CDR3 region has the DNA TGTGCCAGCAGCTTTGGGCCGGGAGATGAGCAGTTCTTC. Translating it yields CASSFGPGDEQFF.

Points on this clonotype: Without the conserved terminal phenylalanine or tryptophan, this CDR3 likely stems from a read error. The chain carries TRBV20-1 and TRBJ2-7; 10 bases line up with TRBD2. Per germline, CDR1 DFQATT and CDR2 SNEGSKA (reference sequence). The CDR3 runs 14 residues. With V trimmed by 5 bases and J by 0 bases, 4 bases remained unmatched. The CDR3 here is CSAPGLASSYEQYP. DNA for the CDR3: TGCAGTGCTCCGGGACTAGCGAGCTCCTACGAGCAGTACCCC.

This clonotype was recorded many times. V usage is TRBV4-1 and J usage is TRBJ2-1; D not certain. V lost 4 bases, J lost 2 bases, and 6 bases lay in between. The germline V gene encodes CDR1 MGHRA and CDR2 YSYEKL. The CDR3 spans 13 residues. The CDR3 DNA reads TGCGCCAGCAGCCCCCCGCCCTACAATGAGCAGTTCTTC. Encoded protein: CASSPPPYNEQFF.

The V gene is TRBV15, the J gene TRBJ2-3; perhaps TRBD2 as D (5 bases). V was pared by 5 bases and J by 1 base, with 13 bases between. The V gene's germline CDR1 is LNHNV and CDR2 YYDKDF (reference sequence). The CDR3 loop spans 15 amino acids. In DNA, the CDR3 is TGTGCCACCAGCTTCGGTAACGGGGGCACAGATACGCAGTATTTT. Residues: CATSFGNGGTDTQYF.

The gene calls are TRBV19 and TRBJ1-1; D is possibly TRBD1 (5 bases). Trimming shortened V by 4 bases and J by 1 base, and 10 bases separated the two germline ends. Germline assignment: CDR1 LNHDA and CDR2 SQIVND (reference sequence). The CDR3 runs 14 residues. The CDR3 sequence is CASSTGDSNTEAFF. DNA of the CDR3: TGTGCCAGTAGTACTGGGGACTCGAACACTGAAGCTTTCTTT. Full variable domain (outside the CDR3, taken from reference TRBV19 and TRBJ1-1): DGGITQSPKYLFRKEGQNVTLSCEQNLNHDAMYWYRQDPGQGLRLIYYSQIVNDFQKGDIAEGYSVSREKKESFPLTVTSAQKNPTAFYLCASSTGDSNTEAFFGQGTRLTVV.

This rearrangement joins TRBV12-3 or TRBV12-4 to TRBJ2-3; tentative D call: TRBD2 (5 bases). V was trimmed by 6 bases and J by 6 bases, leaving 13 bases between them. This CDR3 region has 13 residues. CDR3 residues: CASSVTGKDTQYF. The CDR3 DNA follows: TGTGCCAGCAGCGTAACCGGGAAGGATACGCAGTATTTT.

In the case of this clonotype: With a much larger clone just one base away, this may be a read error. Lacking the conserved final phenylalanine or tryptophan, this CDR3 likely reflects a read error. The CDR3 loop reads CASSHSFTRETEAFL. The CDR3 nucleotides read TGTGCCAGCAGCCACTCCTTTACACGGGAAACTGAAGCTTTCCTT. The V gene is TRBV5-5, the J gene TRBJ1-1; no definite D call. This CDR3 has 15 amino acids. The germline V gene has CDR1 SGHKS and CDR2 YYEKEE (reference sequence). V was clipped by 4 bases and J by 5 bases, with 18 bases between them.